The next 23 T cell receptor beta chains were all read from a single sample in a study of vaccination and CD4 T cells after COVID-19 (dated by TCRdb to 2021 to 2024). No antigen has been identified for these receptors. Explained via the paper, the treatment or condition label denotes: roughly 11-day PBMC culture with coronavirus spike peptide pools or control peptides (ViraFEST assay). Receptor libraries were prepared by PCR. Sequencing was performed on an Illumina iSeq 100. At the Johns Hopkins FTIC core, DNA from the cultured CD4+ T cells underwent TCR sequencing with the Oncomine TCR Beta short-read assay. TCRdb reworked the public reads: Q25 trimming with fastp, MiXCR clone assembly, productive beta chains retained. Each record represents a unique CDR3 protein, reported with the most common genes and DNA among its rows. This sample has roughly 9,400 distinct CDR3 sequences in its table, and roughly 62% of those were observed once. 20% to 30% of the sample rests with the top ten.

Specimen: CD4+ T cells from blood, cultured in vitro. The receptors here all came from a human donor who had recovered from COVID-19.

CDR3 nucleotide sequence: TGTGCCAGCATCTCTTTCGGGGTCGGAAGCTATGGCTACACCTTC. It encodes CASISFGVGSYGYTF. The chain uses TRBV28 and TRBJ1-2; D gene unclear. The germline gives CDR1 MDHEN, CDR2 SYDVKM. This CDR3 contains 15 residues. V lost 7 bases, J lost 4 bases, and 19 bases lay in between.

This clonotype was seen only a few times. The CDR3 protein is CASSDRWTVGEQYF. Written as DNA, the CDR3 is TGTGCCAGCAGCGACCGGTGGACAGTTGGGGAGCAGTACTTC. This chain connects TRBV6-1 to TRBJ2-7, with a tentative D call TRBD1 (6 bases). With 6 bases removed from V and 7 bases from J, the gap between germline ends came to 19 bases. The CDR3 length is 14 residues. CDR1 is MNHNS and CDR2 is SASEGT in the germline V gene.

The chain couples TRBV7-8 to TRBJ2-7; D is ambiguous. Per the germline V gene, CDR1 is SGHVS and CDR2 is FQNEAQ. The V end lost 5 bases, the J end lost 2 bases, and 10 bases lay between the germline ends. CDR3 length equals 13 residues. In nucleotides, the CDR3 is TGTGCCAGCAGCCCACGGATAGCCTACGAGCAGTACTTC. This encodes CASSPRIAYEQYF.

The chain employs TRBV20-1 and TRBJ1-5; possibly TRBD1 for D (5 bases). CDR3 length equals 13 residues. V was clipped by 3 bases and J by 3 bases, with 9 bases between them. Germline CDR1 DFQATT, CDR2 SNEGSKA (reference sequence). The CDR3 spells CSARGTSNQPQHF. CDR3 DNA sequence: TGCAGTGCTAGGGGGACCTCCAATCAGCCCCAGCATTTT.

For the CDR3, the DNA is TGTGCCTGGAGTCCCCCAGGGGGGGGTTTGGATGAGCAGTTCTTC. This codes for CAWSPPGGGLDEQFF. V and J are TRBV30 and TRBJ2-1; possibly TRBD1 or TRBD2 for D (7 bases each). Germline V gene lookup returns CDR1 GTSNPN and CDR2 SVGIG (reference sequence). This CDR3 spans 15 amino acids. The V end was cut by 2 bases, the J end by 8 bases, with 19 bases between.

The chain carries TRBV6-2 or TRBV6-3 and TRBJ2-2; D is perhaps TRBD1 (6 bases). Germline CDR1 reads MNHEY; CDR2 reads SVGEGT. The CDR3 is 16 amino acids. V lost 4 bases and J 2 bases, leaving 14 bases between the germline ends. The CDR3 is CASSFPPGHNTGELFF. DNA for the CDR3: TGTGCCAGCAGTTTCCCGCCGGGACACAACACCGGGGAGCTGTTTTTT.

The rearrangement links TRBV12-3 or TRBV12-4 to TRBJ1-6; D ambiguous. The CDR3 sequence is 15 residues long. V was trimmed by 7 bases and J by 5 bases, leaving 15 bases between them. The CDR3 region is CASTLRRSNNSPLHF. The CDR3 bases are TGTGCCAGCACCCTCAGGAGATCCAATAATTCACCCCTCCACTTT.

This chain uses TRBV24-1 with TRBJ1-5; weak D call: TRBD1 (5 bases). The V and J ends lost 3 bases and 2 bases respectively, with 10 bases between them. Per the germline V gene, CDR1 is KGHDR and CDR2 is SFDVKD. This CDR3 is built from 15 residues. The DNA for the CDR3 is TGTGCCACCAGTGATCGTGGGGGGGGCAATCAGCCCCAGCATTTT. Its translation: CATSDRGGGNQPQHF.

The V call is TRBV6-2 or TRBV6-3, the J call TRBJ2-1; TRBD2 matches 11 bases. The germline gives CDR1 MNHEY, CDR2 SVGEGT. The CDR3 is made up of 17 amino acids. The ends lost 4 bases at V and 3 bases at J; junction bases unmatched: 8. The CDR3, as DNA: TGTGCCAGCAGTTCCCCGGGACTAGCGGACCGCTACAATGAGCAGTTCTTC. Encoded protein: CASSSPGLADRYNEQFF.

The gene calls are TRBV7-7 and TRBJ2-3, with D unclear. The germline gives CDR1 SSHAT, CDR2 FNYEAQ (reference sequence). This CDR3 spans 13 amino acids. The ends were cut back, 4 bases at V and 6 bases at J, with 11 bases in the middle. As DNA, the CDR3 is TGTGCCAGCAGCTCCAATCTAAGGGATACGCAGTATTTT. It yields the protein CASSSNLRDTQYF.

This clonotype was seen just once. The chain recombines TRBV7-9 with TRBJ2-2; perhaps TRBD2 as D (6 bases). With 3 bases removed from V and 5 bases from J, the gap between germline ends came to 13 bases. Germline loops: CDR1 SEHNR, CDR2 FQNEAQ (reference sequence). The CDR3 sequence is 15 residues long. The CDR3 loop reads CASSLGLPLTGELFF. CDR3 nucleotides: TGTGCCAGCAGCTTGGGACTCCCTTTGACCGGGGAGCTGTTTTTT.

This chain uses TRBV23-1 with TRBJ2-1, with D perhaps given as TRBD1 or TRBD2 (7 bases each). TRBV23-1 is noted as an ORF with a role that remains uncertain. V was clipped by 3 bases and J by 4 bases, with 28 bases between them. This CDR3 has 20 amino acids. The CDR3 region has the DNA TGCGCCAGCAGTCAGGAGACAACAGGGGACTACCAGTCTCCTTACAATGAGCAGTTCTTC. Amino acids: CASSQETTGDYQSPYNEQFF.

The chain has TRBV24-1 and TRBJ2-1; no clear D. From germline, CDR1 is KGHDR and CDR2 SFDVKD. This CDR3 comprises 15 residues. Trimming took 0 bases from V and 5 from J, leaving 10 bases between them. The CDR3 DNA follows: TGTGCCACCAGTGATTTGGGTCTAGTCAACAATGAGCAGTTCTTC. It translates to CATSDLGLVNNEQFF.

The V and J genes are TRBV7-3 and TRBJ2-1, with a tentative D call TRBD1 (6 bases). Trimming took 2 bases from V and 1 from J, leaving 9 bases between them. This CDR3 region has 15 residues. From germline, CDR1 is SGHTA and CDR2 FQGTGA. This CDR3 is CASSLEGQSYNEQFF. The CDR3 bases are TGTGCCAGCAGCTTAGAAGGACAGTCCTACAATGAGCAGTTCTTC.

This clonotype was counted between two and nine times. V gene TRBV7-9 combines with J gene TRBJ2-3; D may correspond to TRBD1 or TRBD2 (5 bases each). Germline V gene sequence: CDR1 SEHNR, CDR2 FQNEAQ (reference sequence). V was clipped by 1 base and J by 6 bases, with 11 bases between them. The CDR3 totals 14 residues. DNA of the CDR3: TGTGCCAGCAGCTTAGGAGGGGCCGGGGATACGCAGTATTTT. As protein: CASSLGGAGDTQYF.

This chain links TRBV24-1 with TRBJ2-1; possible D gene TRBD2, 6 bases. V lost 10 bases, J lost 0 bases, and 12 bases lay in between. The germline gives CDR1 KGHDR, CDR2 SFDVKD. The CDR3 consists of 14 residues. CDR3 residues: CATHSGGSYNEQFF. DNA for the CDR3: TGTGCCACTCATAGCGGTGGCTCCTACAATGAGCAGTTCTTC.

The chain carries TRBV28 and TRBJ1-5; 7 nucleotides align to TRBD1. The CDR3 is 15 amino acids. Germline V lookup: CDR1 MDHEN, CDR2 SYDVKM. V lost 2 bases and J lost 3; bases outside the gene matches: 4. This CDR3 reads CASSLQGVVNQPQHF. Here the CDR3 DNA reads TGTGCCAGCAGTTTACAGGGGGTGGTCAATCAGCCCCAGCATTTT.

The CDR3 region is CASSLGRGEGYTF. DNA for the CDR3: TGTGCCAGCAGCTTAGGTCGCGGAGAAGGCTACACCTTC. V is TRBV7-9 and J is TRBJ1-2; no definite D call. The CDR3 has 13 residues. V was clipped by 1 base and J by 8 bases, with 11 bases between them. The germline CDR1 and CDR2 sequences are SEHNR and FQNEAQ (reference sequence).

The rearrangement uses TRBV20-1 and TRBJ1-1; 7 nucleotides match TRBD1. The CDR3 contains 15 residues. Trimming took 3 bases from V and 5 from J; bases not matched to a gene: 12. The germline CDR1 and CDR2 sequences are DFQATT and SNEGSKA (reference sequence). CDR3 nucleotides: TGCAGTGCTAGTCCGAGTCAGGGGGAAGTGACTGAAGCTTTCTTT. It encodes CSASPSQGEVTEAFF.

The CDR3 here is CASSPGETYSNQPQHF. CDR3 in DNA: TGTGCCAGCAGCCCTGGGGAGACTTATAGCAATCAGCCCCAGCATTTT. The rearrangement links TRBV7-2 to TRBJ1-5; D is unresolved. Trimming removed 5 bases at V and 0 bases at J, with 14 bases between. In germline, CDR1 is SGHTA, CDR2 FQGNSA. This CDR3 is built from 16 residues.

The chain carries TRBV2 and TRBJ2-2; no clear D. CDR3 length: 14 amino acids. Germline V lookup: CDR1 SNHLY, CDR2 FYNNEI. V lost 8 bases to trimming and J lost 4 bases, with 14 bases between them. The CDR3 coding sequence is TGTGCCAGCTCTACAGAGGTGGTCACCGGGGAGCTGTTTTTT. Residues: CASSTEVVTGELFF. Full variable domain (rest looked up from reference TRBV2 and TRBJ2-2): EPEVTQTPSHQVTQMGQEVILRCVPISNHLYFYWYRQILGQKVEFLVSFYNNEISEKSEIFDDQFSVERPDGSNFTLKIRSTKLEDSAMYFCASSTEVVTGELFFGEGSRLTVL.

This clonotype was seen once. The rearrangement joins TRBV5-1 to TRBJ2-5; tentatively, D is TRBD2 (5 bases). Trimming shortened V by 5 bases and J by 2 bases, and 13 bases separated the two germline ends. This CDR3 is built from 14 residues. Germline CDR1 SGHRS, CDR2 YFSETQ. The CDR3: CASRETREQETQYF. The CDR3 nucleotides read TGCGCCAGCAGAGAAACAAGGGAGCAAGAGACCCAGTACTTC.

The sample holds a few counts of this clonotype. This sequence joins TRBV7-8 and TRBJ1-6; a possible D gene is TRBD1 (5 bases). The CDR3 length is 13 residues. Germline V gene lookup returns CDR1 SGHVS and CDR2 FQNEAQ. Trimming cost V 5 bases and J 13 bases, with 15 bases left between them. DNA for the CDR3: TGTGCCAGCAGCGACCGGAGACGGGGGCCCCTCCACTTT. This sequence encodes CASSDRRRGPLHF.